The 8 T cell receptor beta chains below come from one sample, sequenced in a study of identical twins. TCRdb called the 5' RACE reads again in MiXCR, with one record for every CDR3 protein. The sample shows a few hundred thousand distinct CDR3 sequences, roughly 9% of them seen only once. The material sequenced was naive T cells sorted from blood. Receptors originate from a woman aged 45-59 years in good health.

The chain joins TRBV2 to TRBJ2-2; tentatively, D is TRBD1 or TRBD2 (5 bases each). CDR3 length: 16 amino acids. CDR1 SNHLY and CDR2 FYNNEI come from the germline V gene. V gave up 2 bases and J gave up 7 bases, with 17 bases separating them. CDR3 in DNA: TGTGCCAGCAGTGAAACGGGACCTGCAAAAGGCGGGGAGCTGTTTTTT. Protein product: CASSETGPAKGGELFF.

This clonotype was seen only a few times. This chain links TRBV12-3 or TRBV12-4 with TRBJ2-5; D gene unclear. V lost 5 bases and J lost 2, with 9 bases in between. The CDR3 extends over 13 amino acids. CDR3 nucleotides: TGTGCCAGCAGTCGTCACGGTCAAGAGACCCAGTACTTC. The encoded protein is CASSRHGQETQYF.

The genes are TRBV12-3 or TRBV12-4 and TRBJ2-3, with 8 bases matching TRBD1. V gave up 2 bases and J gave up 1 base; unmatched junction bases: 8. The length of the CDR3 is 17 residues. The chain's CDR3 is CASSLTGGSAGTDTQYF. DNA for the CDR3: TGTGCCAGCAGTTTAACAGGGGGTTCAGCTGGCACAGATACGCAGTATTTT.

This clonotype has a count of ten or more. This rearrangement joins TRBV11-2 to TRBJ2-1, with 10 bases matching TRBD2. CDR3 length: 16 residues. CDR1 and CDR2 (germline): SGHAT, FQNNGV. The trim removed 5 bases at V and 3 bases at J, leaving 7 bases unmatched. The CDR3 is CASSEQLAGVYNEQFF. CDR3 bases: TGTGCCAGCAGCGAACAGCTAGCGGGAGTCTACAATGAGCAGTTCTTC.

The chain is built from TRBV5-1 and TRBJ2-7, with 7 nucleotides matching TRBD1. V shed 4 bases, J shed 2 bases, and the junction held 9 bases outside the gene matches. CDR1 is SGHRS and CDR2 is YFSETQ in the germline V gene. This CDR3 has 15 amino acids. Here the CDR3 reads CASSPGDTGAYEQYF. CDR3 DNA sequence: TGCGCCAGCAGCCCCGGAGACACAGGGGCCTACGAGCAGTACTTC.

The chain has TRBV7-2 and TRBJ2-6; D call uncertain. The CDR3 totals 15 residues. The germline V gene encodes CDR1 SGHTA and CDR2 FQGNSA. The V end was cut by 1 base, the J end by 0 bases, with 4 bases between. In nucleotides, the CDR3 is TGTGCCAGCAGCTTAGATTACTCTGGGGCCAACGTCCTGACTTTC. Translated: CASSLDYSGANVLTF.

This clonotype was seen at least ten times. This sequence joins TRBV12-3 or TRBV12-4 and TRBJ2-1; D is undetermined. V dropped 10 bases and J dropped 0 bases, with 13 bases sitting between them. The CDR3 length is 14 residues. CDR3 nucleotides: TGTGCCACCTGGGATCAGAGCTCCTACAATGAGCAGTTCTTC. Encoded protein: CATWDQSSYNEQFF.

In its sample, this clonotype was seen a few times. This chain links TRBV21-1 with TRBJ2-4; the D call in the table, TRBD2, was not verified against the DNA. TRBV21-1 corresponds to a pseudogene. The length of the CDR3 is 15 residues. The CDR3 region is CASWAAGMAKNIQYF. For the CDR3, the DNA is TGTGCCAGCTGGGCGGCAGGGATGGCCAAAAACATTCAGTACTTC.